One sample yielded the 31 T cell receptor beta chains listed below, sequenced in a study of beta chain features in type 1 diabetes. Isolated RNA was reverse transcribed in full, so expressed TCRB transcripts were sequenced. Only in-frame clones appear in the TCRdb table, and some are missing; sequencing was by immunoSEQ multiplex PCR. The sample has 250,000 to 350,000 clones, 9.5% to 12% seen once; the top ten hold about 0.015%. The sequencing input was naive CD4+ T cells from blood. These receptors came from a woman in her 30s in good health.

This clone has a handful of counts. The chain is built from TRBV6-5 and TRBJ2-1, with 7 bases matching TRBD2. Looked up from germline, CDR1 is MNHEY and CDR2 is SVGAGI. CDR3 size: 15 residues. The V and J ends lost 2 bases and 0 bases, in that order; junction bases with no gene match: 1. The CDR3 DNA sequence: TGTGCCAGCAGTTACGGCGGGAGCTCCTACAATGAGCAGTTCTTC. The encoded protein is CASSYGGSSYNEQFF.

CDR3 in DNA: TGTGCCAGTAGTATGGGCGGGCTTCGGCAAGAGACCCAGTACTTC. Amino acids: CASSMGGLRQETQYF. The V and J genes are TRBV19 and TRBJ2-5, with D perhaps matching TRBD2 (5 bases). CDR1 LNHDA and CDR2 SQIVND come from the germline V gene (reference sequence). The germline V and J ends were trimmed by 3 bases and 2 bases, with 13 bases remaining between them. The CDR3 extends over 15 amino acids.

J is TRBJ2-1 and V is TRBV30; 8 bases line up with TRBD2. V was clipped by 1 base and J by 4 bases; unmatched bases: 9. CDR1 and CDR2 from the germline V gene are GTSNPN and SVGIG (reference sequence). The CDR3 loop spans 16 amino acids. The CDR3 DNA reads as TGTGCCTGGAGTGCCCTAAGCGGGAGTTTTTACAATGAGCAGTTCTTC. The encoded protein is CAWSALSGSFYNEQFF.

The rearrangement uses TRBV7-8 and TRBJ2-2, with unresolved D. The germline gives CDR1 SGHVS, CDR2 FQNEAQ. The V end lost 1 base, the J end lost 4 bases, and 13 bases lay between the germline ends. This CDR3 spans 16 amino acids. This CDR3 is CASSLVELPVTGELFF. The DNA for the CDR3 is TGTGCCAGCAGCTTAGTCGAACTACCAGTCACCGGGGAGCTGTTTTTT.

This clone was seen more than once but under ten times. The chain combines TRBV7-2 with TRBJ2-1, with TRBD2 identical over 7 bases. Germline V CDR1 and CDR2: SGHTA, FQGNSA. The CDR3 is 15 amino acids. Losses at the gene ends were 5 bases for V and 0 bases for J; bases not matched to a gene: 4. CDR3 nucleotides: TGTGCCAGCAGCGTGAGCGGGACCTCCTACAATGAGCAGTTCTTC. The encoded protein is CASSVSGTSYNEQFF.

The chain employs TRBV18 and TRBJ1-2; unclear D gene. The CDR3 loop spans 11 amino acids. Per germline, CDR1 KGHSH and CDR2 LQKENI. The germline V and J ends were trimmed by 3 bases and 6 bases, with 5 bases remaining between them. CDR3 in DNA: TGTGCCAGCTCACCGGGAGATGGCTACACCTTC. Amino acid sequence: CASSPGDGYTF.

There are a few counts of this clone. The genes are TRBV5-1 and TRBJ2-5, with D maybe TRBD2 (5 bases). The CDR3 covers 15 residues. Germline values: CDR1 SGHRS, CDR2 YFSETQ. Trimming left V 0 bases short and J 4 bases short, with 13 bases between. CDR3 DNA sequence: TGCGCCAGCAGCTTGGTCCGTGGGAGTGGAGAGACCCAGTACTTC. The encoded protein is CASSLVRGSGETQYF.

This clone showed up just a few times. The chain employs TRBV11-2 and TRBJ2-1, with TRBD1 matching 7 bases. This CDR3 region has 18 residues. J lost 0 bases, V lost 5 bases, and 13 bases had no gene match. Germline V gives CDR1 SGHAT, CDR2 FQNNGV. The CDR3 DNA follows: TGTGCCAGCAGCGCCCGCCCCGAGACAGGGAGCTCCTACAATGAGCAGTTCTTC. Protein sequence: CASSARPETGSSYNEQFF.

This clone occurred a few times. The V and J genes are TRBV18 and TRBJ1-2; 7 nucleotides align to TRBD1. V was clipped by 3 bases and J by 3 bases; unmatched bases: 7. The length of the CDR3 is 15 residues. CDR1 and CDR2 from the germline V gene are KGHSH and LQKENI. CDR3 DNA sequence: TGTGCCAGCTCACCGACGGGACAGACGGACTATGGCTACACCTTC. It yields the protein CASSPTGQTDYGYTF.

This clone was recorded a few times. This chain links TRBV14 with TRBJ2-1, with D hard to call. The CDR3 contains 15 residues. CDR1 is SGHDN and CDR2 is FVKESK in the germline V gene. Trimming cost V 3 bases and J 4 bases, with 13 bases left between them. The CDR3 is CASSQTFPVYNEQFF. The CDR3 DNA reads as TGTGCCAGCAGCCAGACTTTTCCCGTGTACAATGAGCAGTTCTTC.

This clone has more than one count but fewer than ten. The rearrangement links TRBV7-9 to TRBJ2-1; TRBD2 matches 14 bases. This CDR3 is 17 amino acids long. Trimming cost V 7 bases and J 2 bases; bases outside gene matches: 7. CDR1 is SEHNR and CDR2 is FQNEAQ in the germline V gene (reference sequence). The CDR3 bases are TGTGCCAGCAACGGGACTAGCGGGAGAGGGCCCTACAATGAGCAGTTCTTC. Translation: CASNGTSGRGPYNEQFF.

V and J are TRBV4-3 and TRBJ2-5; possible D gene TRBD1, 6 bases. The germline gives CDR1 LGHNA, CDR2 YSLEER. The CDR3 runs to 14 residues. Trimming took 0 bases from V and 5 from J, leaving 10 bases between them. The CDR3 coding sequence is TGCGCCAGCAGCCAAGATTGGGGGCGGGAGACCCAGTACTTC. It translates to CASSQDWGRETQYF.

J is TRBJ2-5 and V is TRBV7-3, with TRBD1 matching over 9 bases. The V gene's germline CDR1 is SGHTA and CDR2 FQGTGA. Trimming at V came to 5 bases and at J to 5 bases, leaving 6 bases not matched to a gene. The CDR3 runs 14 residues. CDR3 nucleotide sequence: TGTGCCAGCAGCGTACAGGGGGCGCAGGAGACCCAGTACTTC. Its protein is CASSVQGAQETQYF.

This clone occurred a few times. The chain links TRBV11-2 to TRBJ1-1; 9 bases agree with TRBD1. The length of the CDR3 is 15 residues. Germline V CDR1 and CDR2: SGHAT, FQNNGV. The J segment lost 1 base and the V segment lost 5 bases, leaving 5 bases of the junction unmatched. CDR3 in DNA: TGTGCCAGCAGCACTACACAGGGGGCGAACACTGAAGCTTTCTTT. Amino acids: CASSTTQGANTEAFF. Variable domain in full (rest from reference TRBV11-2 and TRBJ1-1): EAGVAQSPRYKIIEKRQSVAFWCNPISGHATLYWYQQILGQGPKLLIQFQNNGVVDDSQLPKDRFSAERLKGVDSTLKIQPAKLEDSAVYLCASSTTQGANTEAFFGQGTRLTVV.

This clone has a handful of counts. The rearrangement uses TRBV15 and TRBJ2-2; D not resolved. This CDR3 comprises 14 residues. The V gene lost 3 bases and the J gene lost 3 bases, with 8 bases spanning the gap. Germline V lookup: CDR1 LNHNV, CDR2 YYDKDF (reference sequence). The DNA of the CDR3 is TGTGCCACCAGCAGTAACACAGACACCGGGGAGCTGTTTTTT. This gives the protein CATSSNTDTGELFF.

This clone was seen a handful of times. V and J are TRBV5-1 and TRBJ2-5; TRBD1 agrees at 8 bases. Germline-derived CDR1 and CDR2 are SGHRS and YFSETQ. CDR3 length equals 18 residues. V shed 4 bases and J 0 bases; nucleotides not matched to a gene: 14. Here the CDR3 DNA reads TGCGCCAGCAGCATCCGGAGGACAGGGAAGGCTGACCAAGAGACCCAGTACTTC. Translating it yields CASSIRRTGKADQETQYF.

This clone has more than one count but fewer than ten. The V call is TRBV7-6, the J call TRBJ2-2, with D unclear. The V end lost 0 bases, the J end lost 7 bases, and 12 bases lay between the germline ends. This CDR3 region has 15 residues. Per the germline V gene, CDR1 is SGHVS and CDR2 is FNYEAQ. The CDR3 sequence: CASSLALTASGELFF. DNA for the CDR3: TGTGCCAGCAGCTTAGCGCTCACCGCGAGCGGGGAGCTGTTTTTT. Supplemented by reference TRBV7-6 and TRBJ2-2, the full variable domain reads GAGVSQSPRYKVTKRGQDVALRCDPISGHVSLYWYRQALGQGPEFLTYFNYEAQQDKSGLPNDRFSAERPEGSISTLTIQRTEQRDSAMYRCASSLALTASGELFFGEGSRLTVL.

This clone was counted between two and nine times. This rearrangement joins TRBV4-2 to TRBJ2-5, with TRBD1 matching over 7 bases. CDR1 and CDR2 (germline): LGHNA, YNFKEQ. This CDR3 has 13 residues. V lost 4 bases, J lost 3 bases, and 2 bases stayed unmatched. In nucleotides, the CDR3 is TGTGCCAGCAGCCGGGACAGCAAAGAGACCCAGTACTTC. It codes for CASSRDSKETQYF.

The J gene is TRBJ1-2, the V gene TRBV5-1; D unclear. V was trimmed by 0 bases and J by 2 bases, leaving 8 bases between them. The CDR3 consists of 14 residues. The germline V gene encodes CDR1 SGHRS and CDR2 YFSETQ. CDR3 loop: CASSLATENYGYTF. In nucleotides, the CDR3 is TGCGCCAGCAGCTTGGCTACGGAGAACTATGGCTACACCTTC. Filled out from reference TRBV5-1 and TRBJ1-2, the complete variable domain reads KAGVTQTPRYLIKTRGQQVTLSCSPISGHRSVSWYQQTPGQGLQFLFEYFSETQRNKGNFPGRFSGRQFSNSRSEMNVSTLELGDSALYLCASSLATENYGYTFGSGTRLTVV.

The rearrangement links TRBV5-1 to TRBJ2-2, with unresolved D. This CDR3 has 14 amino acids. Germline-derived CDR1 and CDR2 are SGHRS and YFSETQ. V lost 0 bases, J lost 0 bases, and 3 bases lay in between. CDR3 DNA: TGCGCCAGCAGCTTGGCTGCGAACACCGGGGAGCTGTTTTTT. Amino acids: CASSLAANTGELFF.

Here the CDR3 DNA reads TGTGCCAGCAGTCGACTGACAGGTGGGGCTGAAGCTTTCTTT. Its protein product is CASSRLTGGAEAFF. The chain is built from TRBV28 and TRBJ1-1; a possible D gene is TRBD1 (6 bases). V lost 5 bases and J lost 6, with 16 bases in between. The CDR3 sequence is 14 residues long. Germline V gene lookup returns CDR1 MDHEN and CDR2 SYDVKM.

In its sample, this clone was seen a few times. This likely comes from a read error, as the CDR3 has no conserved phenylalanine or tryptophan at its end. The DNA is omitted, as the CDR3 cannot be located on it reliably, and the CDR3 follows TCRdb's listing. V is TRBV6-7 and J is TRBJ2-7; the table calls TRBD2, which could not be checked here. TRBV6-7 is placed among ORFs of uncertain function. Counting both end residues, the CDR3 totals 10 amino acids. CDR3 region: CASSTPLSPL.

The chain uses TRBV18 and TRBJ2-5, with D possibly matching TRBD1 (6 bases). Germline-derived CDR1 and CDR2 are KGHSH and LQKENI. Trimming took off 3 bases at V and 4 bases at J, with 12 bases between the two ends. CDR3 length: 14 residues. The CDR3: CASSPKGVPETQYF. In DNA, the CDR3 is TGTGCCAGCTCACCCAAGGGGGTTCCAGAGACCCAGTACTTC.

The rearrangement uses TRBV5-1 and TRBJ2-5; tentative D call: TRBD1 (6 bases). This CDR3 has 16 residues. Per the germline V gene, CDR1 is SGHRS and CDR2 is YFSETQ. The germline V and J ends were trimmed by 2 bases and 1 base, with 15 bases remaining between them. CDR3 loop: CASSLQGRLGQETQYF. Here the CDR3 DNA reads TGCGCCAGCAGCTTACAGGGCCGGTTGGGCCAAGAGACCCAGTACTTC.

The chain links TRBV28 to TRBJ2-1, with a weak D call TRBD2 (5 bases). This CDR3 has 13 residues. CDR1 MDHEN and CDR2 SYDVKM come from the germline V gene. Trimming left V 3 bases short and J 6 bases short, with 9 bases between. CDR3 bases: TGTGCCAGCAGTTTGCCCGGACTCAATGAGCAGTTCTTC. Protein product: CASSLPGLNEQFF.

In its sample, this clone was seen a few times. J is TRBJ2-7 and V is TRBV28; 8 nucleotides align to TRBD2. This CDR3 spans 13 amino acids. Trimming removed 8 bases from V and 3 bases from J; junction bases left unmatched: 6. Germline V CDR1 and CDR2: MDHEN, SYDVKM. CDR3 amino acids: CASAPGGNYEQYF. CDR3 DNA sequence: TGTGCCAGCGCTCCGGGAGGGAACTACGAGCAGTACTTC.

V is TRBV7-9 and J is TRBJ1-2, with TRBD1 as a possible D gene (6 bases). The ends were cut back, 2 bases at V and 4 bases at J, with 14 bases in the middle. The germline V gene has CDR1 SEHNR and CDR2 FQNEAQ (reference sequence). The CDR3 has 15 amino acids. CDR3 DNA: TGTGCCAGCAGCTTATTCGACGGGACAACCTATGGCTACACCTTC. The encoded protein is CASSLFDGTTYGYTF. Full variable domain (missing parts from reference TRBV7-9 and TRBJ1-2): DTGVSQNPRHKITKRGQNVTFRCDPISEHNRLYWYRQTLGQGPEFLTYFQNEAQLEKSRLLSDRFSAERPKGSFSTLEIQRTEQGDSAMYLCASSLFDGTTYGYTFGSGTRLTVV.

This clone was observed a handful of times. V gene TRBV25-1 combines with J gene TRBJ2-5; 12 positions match TRBD1. This CDR3 comprises 15 residues. J was trimmed by 6 bases and V by 4 bases; bases with no gene match: 6. Germline CDR1 is MGHDK and CDR2 is SYGVNS. The CDR3 DNA follows: TGTGCCAGCAGTGTCGCCGGGACAGGGGGCCAGACCCAGTACTTC. Protein: CASSVAGTGGQTQYF.

The chain carries TRBV6-5 and TRBJ2-7; D unresolved. Germline-derived CDR1 and CDR2 are MNHEY and SVGAGI. Trimming shortened V by 6 bases and J by 5 bases, and 14 bases separated the two germline ends. This CDR3 has 13 residues. In DNA, the CDR3 is TGTGCCAGCAGGCAAACCGGGTTCCACGAGCAGTACTTC. Protein: CASRQTGFHEQYF.

As DNA, the CDR3 is TGTGCCAGCAAGCCAAGCGGACCCACAGATACGCAGTATTTT. Its protein is CASKPSGPTDTQYF. The J gene is TRBJ2-3, the V gene TRBV25-1, with a weak D call TRBD2 (5 bases). Trimming took off 7 bases at V and 2 bases at J, with 13 bases between the two ends. There are 14 residues in the CDR3. Germline values: CDR1 MGHDK, CDR2 SYGVNS.

The sample holds a few counts of this clone. The CDR3 region is CASSLASGRNTGELFF. CDR3 sequence (DNA): TGTGCCAGCAGCTTAGCTAGCGGGCGTAACACCGGGGAGCTGTTTTTT. This rearrangement joins TRBV5-5 to TRBJ2-2, with TRBD2 matching 8 bases. Trimming cost V 2 bases and J 2 bases; bases outside gene matches: 5. The CDR3 runs to 16 residues. Per germline, CDR1 SGHKS and CDR2 YYEKEE (reference sequence).